Listed below are T cell receptor beta chains from one sample, sequenced in a study of blood T cells in healthy people across ages. Each CDR3 protein is one row after TCRdb ran MiXCR on the 5' RACE reads. The sample includes hundreds of thousands of distinct CDR3 sequences, 20% to 25% of them seen just once. Material for sequencing was blood. The receptor source for this set is a man aged 65 to 85 in good health. Both conserved end residues are part of each CDR3. D genes are given only for firm matches. Clone size is stated in some rows and not others, as once, few, many or a class when expanded.

length: 15
V: TRBV3-1
size: few
D: -
J: TRBJ2-4
CDR3: CASSQEGRTQNIQYF
DNA: TGTGCCAGCAGCCAAGAAGGCCGAACCCAAAACATTCAGTACTTC

length: 13
V: TRBV20-1
size: -
D: -
J: TRBJ1-6
CDR3: CSATETGNSPLHF
DNA: TGCAGTGCTACCGAGACGGGTAATTCACCCCTCCACTTT

length: 15
V: TRBV5-1
size: few
D: -
J: TRBJ2-3
CDR3: CASSLADTFTDTQYF
DNA: TGCGCCAGCAGCTTGGCGGACACCTTCACAGATACGCAGTATTTT

length: 15
V: TRBV9
size: -
D: -
J: TRBJ1-6
CDR3: CASSLEEGPGSPLHF
DNA: TGTGCCAGCAGTTTGGAGGAAGGCCCGGGTTCACCCCTCCACTTT

length: 13
V: TRBV5-1
size: -
D: -
J: TRBJ1-2
CDR3: CASSSPGTDGYTF
DNA: TGCGCCAGCAGTTCACCCGGGACGGATGGCTACACCTTC

length: 13
V: TRBV7-2
size: -
D: -
J: TRBJ2-5
CDR3: CASSRLQVETQYF
DNA: TGTGCCAGCAGCCGACTTCAGGTAGAGACCCAGTACTTC

length: 13
V: TRBV19
size: -
D: -
J: TRBJ1-2
CDR3: CASSIGTNYGYTF
DNA: TGTGCCAGTAGTATCGGCACTAACTACGGCTACACCTTC

length: 14
V: TRBV11-2
size: once
D: TRBD2
J: TRBJ2-7
CDR3: CASSFPSGASEQYF
DNA: TGTGCCAGCAGCTTTCCTAGCGGGGCGTCCGAGCAGTACTTC

length: 16
V: TRBV4-1
size: -
D: -
J: TRBJ2-3
CDR3: CASSQAQGRGTDTQYF
DNA: TGCGCCAGCAGCCAAGCCCAGGGGAGGGGCACAGATACGCAGTATTTT

length: 14
V: TRBV12-3/TRBV12-4
size: few
D: -
J: TRBJ1-4
CDR3: CASSFKKGEEKLFF
DNA: TGTGCCAGCAGTTTTAAAAAGGGTGAAGAAAAACTGTTTTTT

length: 16
V: TRBV4-1
size: many
D: TRBD2
J: TRBJ2-7
CDR3: CASSQDGTSGRYEQYF
DNA: TGCGCCAGCAGCCAAGATGGGACTAGCGGGAGGTACGAGCAGTACTTC

length: 12
V: TRBV29-1
size: few
D: -
J: TRBJ2-5
CDR3: CSVEGGLETQYF
DNA: TGCAGCGTTGAAGGAGGGTTGGAGACCCAGTACTTC

length: 15
V: TRBV9
size: -
D: TRBD1
J: TRBJ2-3
CDR3: CASSVRDREGDTQYF
DNA: TGTGCCAGCAGCGTCCGGGACAGGGAAGGGGATACGCAGTATTTT

length: 14
V: TRBV3-1
size: few
D: -
J: TRBJ2-1
CDR3: CASSQVEVRNEQFF
DNA: TGTGCCAGCAGCCAGGTTGAGGTTCGCAATGAGCAGTTCTTC

length: 16
V: TRBV18
size: few
D: -
J: TRBJ2-3
CDR3: CASSPPNSGASDTQYF
DNA: TGTGCCAGCTCACCACCGAATTCAGGTGCATCTGATACGCAGTATTTT

length: 13
V: TRBV15
size: -
D: TRBD1
J: TRBJ2-1
CDR3: CATSRDQGTGTFF
DNA: TGTGCCACCAGCAGAGATCAAGGGACAGGGACCTTCTTC

length: 15
V: TRBV7-2
size: few
D: -
J: TRBJ1-5
CDR3: CASSLVPGRSQPQHF
DNA: TGTGCCAGCAGCTTAGTCCCCGGAAGGTCCCAGCCCCAGCATTTT

length: 17
V: TRBV7-2
size: -
D: TRBD2
J: TRBJ2-4
CDR3: CASSYNRGGIAKNIQYF
DNA: TGTGCCAGCAGCTATAACCGGGGGGGCATAGCCAAAAACATTCAGTACTTC

length: 15
V: TRBV7-9
size: -
D: -
J: TRBJ2-3
CDR3: CASSLASGLTDTQYF
DNA: TGTGCCAGCAGCTTAGCCTCCGGGCTAACAGATACGCAGTATTTT

length: 15
V: TRBV6-6
size: few
D: TRBD1
J: TRBJ1-5
CDR3: CASSPGTGYNQPQHF
DNA: TGTGCCAGCAGTCCCGGGACAGGTTATAATCAGCCCCAGCATTTT

length: 15
V: TRBV9
size: -
D: -
J: TRBJ2-7
CDR3: CASSVVPPLTYEQYF
DNA: TGTGCCAGCAGCGTAGTCCCACCCTTGACCTACGAGCAGTACTTC

length: 16
V: TRBV5-1
size: -
D: TRBD2
J: TRBJ2-5
CDR3: CASSLRPSGFGETQYF
DNA: TGCGCCAGCAGCTTGAGGCCTAGCGGGTTTGGAGAGACCCAGTACTTC

length: 11
V: TRBV2
size: many
D: -
J: TRBJ1-1
CDR3: CASSEGPEAFF
DNA: TGTGCCAGCAGTGAGGGTCCCGAAGCTTTCTTT

length: 15
V: TRBV12-3/TRBV12-4
size: -
D: TRBD1
J: TRBJ2-1
CDR3: CASSRRQGDYNEQFF
DNA: TGTGCCAGCAGCCGGCGACAGGGGGACTACAATGAGCAGTTCTTC

length: 14
V: TRBV20-1
size: few
D: -
J: TRBJ2-1
CDR3: CSATRDGPYNEQFF
DNA: TGCAGTGCTACCAGGGACGGACCCTACAATGAGCAGTTCTTC

length: 15
V: TRBV27
size: few
D: TRBD1
J: TRBJ2-7
CDR3: CASSPGTGRAYEQYF
DNA: TGTGCCAGTAGTCCCGGGACAGGTAGGGCCTACGAGCAGTACTTC

length: 13
V: TRBV6-1
size: -
D: TRBD1
J: TRBJ2-7
CDR3: CASSTGGPYEQYF
DNA: TGTGCCAGCAGCACAGGGGGACCCTACGAGCAGTACTTC

length: 15
V: TRBV5-1
size: few
D: TRBD2
J: TRBJ2-7
CDR3: CASRLAGGPAYEQYF
DNA: TGCGCCAGCAGGCTAGCGGGAGGGCCCGCCTACGAGCAGTACTTC